This TCR beta chain was identified during a study of blood T cells in healthy people across ages. A second PCR, run for about 7 to 11 cycles, used a sample-barcoded 5' primer plus a J-beta primer mix. MiXCR was run by TCRdb on the 5' RACE reads, yielding one entry per CDR3 protein. The top ten clones hold roughly 7.9% of a sample with more than 1.4 million distinct CDR3 sequences, around two fifths of them seen once. Total RNA extraction produced at least 6 micrograms (per sample) for the study. CDR3 length equals 13 residues. V was clipped by 3 bases and J by 6 bases, with 11 bases between them. This TCR was recovered from a woman younger than 30 in good health. The chain carries TRBV12-3 or TRBV12-4 and TRBJ1-1; tentative D call: TRBD1 (5 bases). The sequenced sample consisted of blood. The CDR3 sequence is CASSLEGRAEAFF. The CDR3 DNA reads TGTGCCAGCAGTTTGGAGGGGAGGGCTGAAGCTTTCTTT.